A selection of T cell receptor beta chains follows, all from one sample in a study of beta chain features in type 1 diabetes. Here immunoSEQ multiplex PCR was the method, and the copy in TCRdb shows in-frame clones only, minus some. This sample has a few hundred thousand clones, with roughly an eighth found just once. Sequenced: naive CD4+ T cells from blood. The receptors were gathered from a young woman with type 1 diabetes. The conserved cysteine and the conserved F or W are not part of the CDR3 here. Each record gives: V gene, CDR3 protein.

v_call: TRBV27
cdr3_aa: ASSLIDRVGTEAF

v_call: TRBV23-1
cdr3_aa: ASSRLEVGNQPQH

v_call: TRBV7-9
cdr3_aa: ASSLGQGLTEAF

v_call: TRBV7-2
cdr3_aa: ASSPRTADGYT

v_call: TRBV7-2
cdr3_aa: ASSLGLRGTTETQY

v_call: TRBV9
cdr3_aa: ASSPDTRSDYGYT

v_call: TRBV21-1
cdr3_aa: ASMGRRGYSSYNEQF

v_call: TRBV28
cdr3_aa: ASSSGGQGRYEQY

v_call: TRBV5-1
cdr3_aa: ASSPGTSVTYEQY

v_call: TRBV9
cdr3_aa: ASSGGQSNYGYT

v_call: TRBV15
cdr3_aa: ATSRPGQVLLGTQY

v_call: TRBV5-5
cdr3_aa: ASTLGGGYEQY

v_call: TRBV25-1
cdr3_aa: ASSMDSHEQY

v_call: TRBV4-2
cdr3_aa: ASSHTSGTIATDTQY

v_call: TRBV18
cdr3_aa: ASSLQTGGLEQY

v_call: TRBV2
cdr3_aa: ASRGQIYQPQH

v_call: TRBV2
cdr3_aa: ASSVRGGTNEKLF